The rows below give T cell receptor beta chains drawn from one sample of a study of blood T cell repertoires in COVID-19. Sequenced by immunoSEQ multiplex PCR; TCRdb stores in-frame clones only, minus some. The sample lists some 150,000 clones, more than 65% occurring once. The material sequenced was peripheral blood. The receptors were gathered from a woman between 50 and 59 years old with acute or convalescent COVID-19. The CDR3 runs from the conserved cysteine through the conserved F or W. A D gene is named only where the DNA matches it firmly.

V: TRBV19; J: TRBJ2-2; D: TRBD1; CDR3: CASSTGQGTTGELFF
V: TRBV19; J: TRBJ1-6; D: -; CDR3: CASSIALPGEENSPLHF
V: TRBV6-5; J: TRBJ1-1; D: TRBD1; CDR3: CASRADRVRNTEAFF
V: TRBV7-2; J: TRBJ2-5; D: -; CDR3: CASSLGGPNYQETQYF
V: TRBV2; J: TRBJ2-5; D: -; CDR3: CASSGTTGQETQYF
V: TRBV6-5; J: TRBJ1-1; D: TRBD1; CDR3: CASSYTGGTEAFF
V: TRBV5-6; J: TRBJ1-1; D: -; CDR3: CASSSWGVNTEAFF
V: TRBV4-2; J: TRBJ1-2; D: TRBD1; CDR3: CASSQVSRTGGDGYTF
V: TRBV2; J: TRBJ2-1; D: TRBD1; CDR3: CASSLDTGGRAFF
V: TRBV5-1; J: TRBJ2-1; D: TRBD1; CDR3: CASSTQGAGNEQFF
V: TRBV14; J: TRBJ1-4; D: -; CDR3: CASSQLGATNEKLFF
V: TRBV29-1; J: TRBJ2-7; D: TRBD2; CDR3: CSVDLAGRTNEQYF
V: TRBV7-2; J: TRBJ2-3; D: TRBD1; CDR3: CASSRAIGGRGPDTQYF
V: TRBV4-3; J: TRBJ2-3; D: TRBD1; CDR3: CASRSRQGTDTQYF
V: TRBV29-1; J: TRBJ2-3; D: -; CDR3: CSVESPGTTSTDTQYF
V: TRBV6-5; J: TRBJ2-3; D: -; CDR3: CASRVYREGTDTQYF
V: TRBV30; J: TRBJ2-7; D: TRBD1; CDR3: CAWSVTGGPYEQYF
V: TRBV7-2; J: TRBJ1-3; D: -; CDR3: CASSYPLFSGNTIYF
V: TRBV5-1; J: TRBJ1-1; D: -; CDR3: CASTREGTEAFF
V: TRBV5-1; J: TRBJ2-3; D: -; CDR3: CASSFGGGTDTQYF
V: TRBV5-1; J: TRBJ2-5; D: -; CDR3: CASSLGGLVAETQYF
V: TRBV3-1/TRBV3-2; J: TRBJ2-1; D: TRBD2; CDR3: CASSQDPGGNINEQFF
V: TRBV9; J: TRBJ1-6; D: TRBD1; CDR3: CASSAGQGRSYNSPLHF
V: TRBV4-3; J: TRBJ2-5; D: -; CDR3: CASSQEGNGHQETQYF
V: TRBV10-3; J: TRBJ2-5; D: TRBD2; CDR3: CATNRRGGAETQYF
V: TRBV5-5; J: TRBJ2-3; D: TRBD1; CDR3: CASSLVGTGATDTQYF
V: TRBV11-2; J: TRBJ1-6; D: TRBD1; CDR3: CASSFRTGSSYNSPLHF
V: TRBV7-2; J: TRBJ1-2; D: TRBD1; CDR3: CASSLDGTGVNGYTF
V: TRBV19; J: TRBJ2-5; D: -; CDR3: CASSMNRETQYF
V: TRBV23-1; J: TRBJ1-1; D: -; CDR3: CASVLRQNTEAFF